This TCR beta chain stems from a study of blood T cell repertoires in COVID-19 (dated by TCRdb to the early 2020s). Regarding the study in general: Samples covering the acute and convalescent phases of COVID-19 were provided by collaborators in the United States, Italy and Spain. The material from the prospective study consisted of cDNA or gDNA derived from T cells, B-cell-depleted T cells, or PBMCs. Subjects who had been exposed to COVID-19, were actively infected with it, or had recovered from it provided the deeply sampled blood TCRbeta repertoires that made up the dataset. The repertoires were released in a freely available public database meant as a resource for research on the immune response to SARS-CoV-2. The samples were drawn from the first 160 participants of the ongoing ImmuneRACE study and from 1,200 or so subjects provided by 6 global collaborators. The sample metadata nearly always contained a de-identified subject ID, COVID-19 status, age in years and sex. Where HLA class I and class II types were available, the types were taken from metadata supplied by the sample provider, not from assay-based typing.

Collaborating institutions collected whole blood in K2EDTA tubes following their own protocols. Collaborator samples were shipped for TCRbeta analysis as frozen whole blood, isolated PBMCs, or DNA extracted from either sample type. In the case of this clone: What antigen it recognizes has not been identified. No base quality information exists; no much larger clone differs at one position.

Here is what the overall study found, with its caveats: Clinical and demographic metadata were provided uncurated, with the amount varying by source and participant.

The immunoSEQ Assay, a bias-controlled multiplex PCR, was used to amplify TCRbeta CDR3 regions from genomic DNA. The study's own analysis went as follows. The number of nucleated cells in each sample was estimated by amplification of reference gene primers within the assay. To quantify the absolute abundance of each unique TCRbeta CDR3 rearrangement, sequence reads were collapsed and filtered. For each sample, productive Simpson clonality was calculated as the square root of Simpson's diversity index across productive rearrangements. TCRdb mirrors the immuneACCESS table, restricted to in-frame sequences. Some clones are absent from its copies; in checked studies, under half trace to an unresolved V gene, and the reason for the others is unknown. V, J and clone size are taken as reported in that table, and D and trimming were inferred from the DNA itself. In this sample the table shows a few hundred thousand clones, around 90% of which occur a single time. The ten largest clonotypes hold roughly 3% of the sample.

After removal of 4 bases from V and 3 bases from J, the junction retains 7 bases not matched to a gene. CDR1 and CDR2, looked up from the germline V gene (reference sequence), are SGHAT and FQDESV. The CDR3 has 15 amino acids, counting the end cysteine and phenylalanine. Only the CDR3 DNA stays, 45 bases, in frame from base 1. The sequence derives from a man between 60 and 75 years old with acute or convalescent COVID-19. Material for sequencing was peripheral blood. In this chain, TRBV11-1 is recombined with TRBJ1-2; 8 of the junction bases match TRBD1. The sequenced DNA is TGTGCCAGCAGCTCGGACAGGGAAATTGACTATGGCTACACCTTC. Translated, it reads CASSSDREIDYGYTF.